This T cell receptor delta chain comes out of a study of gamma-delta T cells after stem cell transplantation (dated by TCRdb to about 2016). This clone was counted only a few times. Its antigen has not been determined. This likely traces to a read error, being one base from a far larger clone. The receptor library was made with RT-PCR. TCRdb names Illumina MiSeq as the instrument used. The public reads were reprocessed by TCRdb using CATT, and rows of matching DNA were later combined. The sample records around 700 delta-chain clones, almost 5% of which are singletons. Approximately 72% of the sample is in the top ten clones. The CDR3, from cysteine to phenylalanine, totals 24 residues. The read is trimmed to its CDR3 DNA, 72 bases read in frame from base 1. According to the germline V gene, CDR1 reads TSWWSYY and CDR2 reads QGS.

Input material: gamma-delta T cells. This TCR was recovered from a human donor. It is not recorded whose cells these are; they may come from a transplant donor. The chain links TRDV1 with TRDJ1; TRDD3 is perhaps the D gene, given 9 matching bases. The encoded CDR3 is CAPGELSHGLPIWGIVFIGDKLIF. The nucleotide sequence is TGTGCTCCTGGGGAACTTTCCCATGGCCTTCCTATATGGGGGATAGTCTTTATAGGCGATAAACTCATCTTT.